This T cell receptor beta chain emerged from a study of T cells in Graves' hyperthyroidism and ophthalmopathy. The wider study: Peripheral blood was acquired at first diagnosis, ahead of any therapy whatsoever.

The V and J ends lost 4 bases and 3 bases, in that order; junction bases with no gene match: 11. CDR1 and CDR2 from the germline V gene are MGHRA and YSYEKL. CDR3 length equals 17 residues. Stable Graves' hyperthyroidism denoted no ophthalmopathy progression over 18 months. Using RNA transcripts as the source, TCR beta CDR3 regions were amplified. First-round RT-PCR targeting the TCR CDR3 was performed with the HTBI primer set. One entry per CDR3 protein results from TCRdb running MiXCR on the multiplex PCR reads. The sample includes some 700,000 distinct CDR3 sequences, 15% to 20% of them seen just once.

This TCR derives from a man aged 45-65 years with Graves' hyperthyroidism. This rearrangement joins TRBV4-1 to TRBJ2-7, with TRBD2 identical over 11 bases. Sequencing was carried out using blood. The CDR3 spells CASSLFPRTSGYYEQYF. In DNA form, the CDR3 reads TGCGCCAGCAGCCTCTTCCCCAGGACTAGCGGGTACTACGAGCAGTACTTC.